One TCR beta chain is described in this entry. This clone was recorded only once. The target of this receptor is not known. No base quality values were provided; no much bigger clone lies one nucleotide off. Library prep was done by the immunoSEQ multiplex PCR assay. For the multiplex PCR, a mixture combining 60 forward primers for TCR Vbeta segments and 13 reverse primers for TCR Jbeta segments was used. Amplification of the CDR3 region of rearranged TCR beta genes was performed with a multiplex PCR assay on genomic DNA. The amplified TCR beta libraries were sequenced on the Illumina HiSeq System as 87-base-pair reads. As for how the authors treated the data: In a later analysis, roughly 80 million unique TCR beta chains were counted across the 500 to 850 repertoires, and about 10 million of these chains were shared by at least two donors. Raw reads were error-corrected and collapsed into unique sequences by a nearest-neighbor algorithm in which closely related sequences were merged to remove PCR and sequencing errors. To assign V, D and J gene segments, CDR3 sequences were aligned to IMGT reference sequences. For a sequence to be retained, at least a six-nucleotide match to both a V gene segment and a J gene segment was required. A rearrangement was called productive if the CDR3 had no stop codons and remained in frame with V and J, and every other rearrangement was called non-productive. CDR3 was defined by IMGT convention, running from the second conserved V-encoded cysteine to the conserved J-encoded phenylalanine. The earlier analysis of 500 to 650 of the donors excluded any sequence lacking an unambiguous match to a single V gene segment. In an earlier analysis of 587 of the donors, V segments were called functional above 56.7% productive rearrangements and were called segregating when the between-donor standard deviation exceeded 5%. To diagnose cytomegalovirus status from the catalog of TCR beta chain sequences, a statistical classification framework was built. A later analysis assigned V and J genes by comparing TCR nucleotide sequences with IMGT/GENE-DB human TR gene sequences. A later analysis assigned CDR3 sequences and most-parsimonious VDJ recombination scenarios with the TCRdist pipeline. In a later analysis, each TCR beta chain was defined by its CDR3 amino acid sequence together with its V-gene family, and reads without a unique V-gene family were excluded. A later analysis removed 500 to 600 highly shared, low-generation-probability nucleotide sequences to deal with suspected cross-contamination and a sequencing artifact. In a later analysis, a clonal expansion index was calculated for each public chain from normalized within-repertoire ranks of inferred template counts. Generation probabilities in a later analysis came from a VDJ recombination model fitted to out-of-frame rearrangements, and those results were checked against IGoR. In a later analysis, hypergeometric tests were used to score TCR-TCR, TCR-HLA and TCR-CMV co-occurrence, with a repertoire-size bias correction applied to TCR pairs. A later analysis estimated false discovery rates by permuting HLA or CMV assignments 20 times. A later analysis grouped co-occurring TCRs with DBSCAN, adding TCRdist sequence similarity when clustering within HLA-allele-positive subsets. For co-occurrence clustering, repertoires with fewer than 30,000 or more than 120,000 public chains were excluded, along with 4 to 6 repertoires with anomalous nucleotide sharing. TCRdb carries this immuneACCESS record with in-frame sequences only. Its versions omit some clonotypes, under half of them owing to an unresolved V gene in the studies checked, with the rest unexplained. That table furnishes V, J and clone size, whereas the DNA furnished D and trimming. The sample data list more than 110,000 clones, and 60% to 85% of these were observed just once. The leading ten clones occupy almost 4% of the sample.

The sample originates from a study of cytomegalovirus exposure and HLA in healthy donors listed by TCRdb under 2017. In terms of the full investigation: According to an earlier analysis of 587 of the donors, about 179 million T cells yielded roughly 110 million unique TCR beta sequences and 276 Gb of sequence data. An early release covering roughly 600 HLA-typed donors comprised about 310 gigabases of sequencing data and 85 million to 100 million unique TCR sequences. Among the approximately 400 genotyped donors, approximately 81% belonged to the genetic ancestry cluster associated with self-reported Caucasian donors. The study aimed to test whether signatures of past pathogen exposure could be identified by cataloging public T cell receptors. The study profiled the T cell repertoires of 500 to 800 subjects by immunosequencing and related them to cytomegalovirus serostatus. A separate validation cohort of more than 100 different subjects was used in addition to the approximately 700-subject first cohort. High-throughput TCR immunosequencing, statistical association of individual TCRs with disease status, and machine learning were combined to predict cytomegalovirus infection status. A later analysis re-analyzed previously published TCR beta repertoires from several hundred donors and added high-resolution HLA genotyping to study TCR occurrence patterns. The later analysis used no new phenotypic data to find candidate immune exposures, relying instead on TCR beta sequences and their occurrence across donors. To decide whether each TCR beta V gene segment behaved as functional or pseudogenic, an earlier analysis of approximately 600 of the donors relied on high-throughput TCR beta sequencing. Alongside the repertoire data, information on donor age, sex, ethnicity and CMV serostatus was compiled. A later genetic analysis took genome-wide SNP genotypes for about 65% of the 666 donors and used that subset as a discovery cohort. All discovery cohort repertoires had been generated using a single sequencing platform. Both class I and class II loci were covered by HLA typing, at four-digit resolution. Typing coverage varied by locus: roughly 629-630 donors for A, B, C, DRB1 and DQB1; roughly 560 for DQA1; about 600 for DPA1; 450 to 480 for DPB1. Roughly five DR-DQ haplotypes were handled as single units for association and clustering because linkage in the cohort was strong. Among 300 to 500 genotyped donors of the cohort, an average of around 250,000 unique TCR beta nucleotide sequences was sequenced per donor, of which about 19% were non-productive.

From its cysteine to its phenylalanine, the CDR3 spans 15 amino acids. Left in the record is the CDR3 DNA by itself, 45 bases read in frame from the first base. Deletion took 3 bases off V and 1 base off J, with a span of 13 bases between the germline ends. CDR1 and CDR2 (MNHEY, SMNVEV) derive from the germline V gene (reference sequence). Findings and caveats that apply to the study as a whole: In vitro tests confirmed that three of the cytomegalovirus-associated TCR beta chains recognize cytomegalovirus antigens. Assigning TCR associations to individual alleles was difficult when HLA alleles, especially DR and DQ, strongly co-occurred. Linkage disequilibrium might explain the correlated functional status among segregating V segments, but an unknown experimental factor could not be ruled out. It was suggested by the authors that the approach could potentially be generalized to other disease states and immunological phenotypes. Specific HLA alleles were associated with roughly 16,000 TCR beta sequences at a false discovery rate of 0.05 in a later analysis. The sequencing pipeline was judged likely to have produced a cluster of highly shared sequence variants as a technical artifact. Because some donors lacked HLA typing at each locus, the association tests relied only on the typed subset. The study gave a list of more than 150 TCR beta chains associated with cytomegalovirus. In a later analysis, several top co-occurrence clusters were reported to appear linked to parvovirus B19, influenza, CMV and Epstein-Barr virus. The classifier was reported to diagnose cytomegalovirus status with high specificity and sensitivity in both the original cohort and the validation cohort. In a later analysis, most CMV-associated TCR beta chains were found to appear HLA-restricted, with HLA associations seemingly driven largely by CMV exposure. Immune exposure information for the cohort was limited to CMV serostatus. V-gene and J-gene trimming of TCR beta chains was associated with a missense DCLRE1C variant in a later genetic analysis, and the association was replicated in an independent cohort. A later analysis found that HLA-associated TCR beta chains were more clonally expanded and had lower generation probabilities than equally common non-associated chains. Compared with the roughly 600-donor mean, donors in an Asian-associated ancestry cluster had fewer N-insertions in productive TCRs, according to a later genetic analysis. Most TCR sequences were seen in very few donors, while some public TCRs were found in many individuals. Seventeen rarely observed V segments, including chromosome 9 orphons, were excluded from the earlier analysis of several hundred of the donors because counts were too low. A further reported finding was that TCR beta sequences accurately predicted the HLA-A and HLA-B alleles for most subjects in the first cohort. The cohort was sequenced for TCR beta chains only, and without alpha or paired-chain data the features that could be detected were limited. In a later analysis, the rate of TCR association differed among HLA loci, with DRB1 alleles having the most associated TCRs and HLA-C alleles having the fewest. Broadly in line with IMGT annotations, most TCR beta V segments showed up in productive rearrangements about 90% or about 30% of the time in an earlier analysis of 450 to 600 of the donors. Roughly uniform sequencing depth across donors was assumed in presence/absence analyses, although this assumption may not hold. Because the 87-base-pair reads could not distinguish some IMGT-functional V segments, including TRBV6-2 and TRBV6-3, those segments were excluded.

The cohort comprised 670 or so healthy bone marrow donors. At the time of sampling, every cohort member was nominally healthy, though immune exposures that went unrecorded were likely present. The donor tested CMV seronegative and was one of the 352 seronegative cohort members. Each donor provided a peripheral blood sample, and peripheral blood mononuclear cells were used for TCR beta sequencing. Genomic DNA extraction from the blood cell samples was performed with the Qiagen DNeasy Blood Extraction Kit. The V and J segments used are TRBV27 and TRBJ2-7; possibly the D gene is TRBD1, per 5 matching bases. Specimen: PBMCs. This TCR came from a man aged 18 to 30 in good health and CMV-seronegative. CDR3 sequence: CASSFLREASYEQYF. The base sequence is TGTGCCAGCAGTTTCCTCAGGGAAGCGTCCTACGAGCAGTACTTC.